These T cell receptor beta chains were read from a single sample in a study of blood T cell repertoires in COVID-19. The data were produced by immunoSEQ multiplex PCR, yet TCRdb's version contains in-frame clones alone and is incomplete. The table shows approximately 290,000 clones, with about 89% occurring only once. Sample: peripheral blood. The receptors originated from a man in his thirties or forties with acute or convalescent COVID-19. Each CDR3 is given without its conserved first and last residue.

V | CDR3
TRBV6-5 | ASRPTGTNYGYT
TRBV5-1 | ASSGDSQIYGYT
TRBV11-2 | ASSLGTSKETQY
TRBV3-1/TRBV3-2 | ASSPGTANTGELF
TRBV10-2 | ASTEGGSVEKLF
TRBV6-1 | ASSANWLAGGRGETQY
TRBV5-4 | ASSTPRDSGNTIY
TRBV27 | ASSPLAGGAYNEQF
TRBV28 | ASRRRTSYGYT
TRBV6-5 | ASSLRHFSNQPQH
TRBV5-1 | ASSLGGGNSPLH
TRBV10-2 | ASRGTSGQETQY
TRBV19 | ASSRNRGTEAF
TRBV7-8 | ASSLRVLSSYNEQF
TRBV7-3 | ASSQGGVYTEAF
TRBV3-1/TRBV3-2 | ASKETGDPDTQY
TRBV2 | ASSESNSGRGGQLF
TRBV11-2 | ASSFSRGEYEQY
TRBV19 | ASRGGGDTQY
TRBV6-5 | ASSSTGGSEKLF
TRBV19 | ASSTPDRANTEAF
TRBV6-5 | ASSSGTFNYGYT
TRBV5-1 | ASSLASGNTIY
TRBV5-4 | ASSLNAGTGNTIY
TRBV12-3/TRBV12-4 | ASSFELAGAF
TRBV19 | ASSLTARSRNEKLF
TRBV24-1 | ATSDPRQNQPQH
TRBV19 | AVGRATNEKLF
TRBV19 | ASSITGTSGGFSSTDTQY
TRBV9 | ASSVAGAEGQPQH
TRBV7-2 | ASSSYADTQY
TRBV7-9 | ASSPLIAYTDTQY
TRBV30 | AWSGTLAPLH
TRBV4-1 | ASSQTTGTGYYNEQF
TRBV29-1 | SVESGRGGLIQY
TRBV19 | ASSIRGTSGTYEQY
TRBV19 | ASSMAGRSPLH
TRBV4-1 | ASSHPRTVYGYT
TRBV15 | ATSRVAGMGNQPQH
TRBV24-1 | ATSGQGALNEQF
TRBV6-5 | ASSYLPRDYNEQF